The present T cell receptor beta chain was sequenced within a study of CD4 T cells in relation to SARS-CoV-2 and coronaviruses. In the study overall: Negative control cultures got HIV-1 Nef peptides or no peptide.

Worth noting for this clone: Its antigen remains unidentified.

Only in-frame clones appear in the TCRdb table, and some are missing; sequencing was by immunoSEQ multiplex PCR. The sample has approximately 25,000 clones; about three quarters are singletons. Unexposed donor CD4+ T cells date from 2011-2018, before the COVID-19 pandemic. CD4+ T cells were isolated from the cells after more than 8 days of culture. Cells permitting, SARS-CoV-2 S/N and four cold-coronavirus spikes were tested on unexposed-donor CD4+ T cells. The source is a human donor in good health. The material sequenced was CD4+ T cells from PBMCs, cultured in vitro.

The CDR3 is CASSRSGRETDTQYF. CDR3 bases: TGTGCCAGCAGCCGGAGCGGGAGAGAGACAGATACGCAGTATTTT. This chain connects TRBV5-4 to TRBJ2-3, with 8 bases fitting TRBD2. The CDR3 spans 15 residues. V was clipped by 4 bases and J by 3 bases; unmatched bases: 7. CDR1 and CDR2 from the germline V gene are SGHNT and YYREEE (reference sequence).